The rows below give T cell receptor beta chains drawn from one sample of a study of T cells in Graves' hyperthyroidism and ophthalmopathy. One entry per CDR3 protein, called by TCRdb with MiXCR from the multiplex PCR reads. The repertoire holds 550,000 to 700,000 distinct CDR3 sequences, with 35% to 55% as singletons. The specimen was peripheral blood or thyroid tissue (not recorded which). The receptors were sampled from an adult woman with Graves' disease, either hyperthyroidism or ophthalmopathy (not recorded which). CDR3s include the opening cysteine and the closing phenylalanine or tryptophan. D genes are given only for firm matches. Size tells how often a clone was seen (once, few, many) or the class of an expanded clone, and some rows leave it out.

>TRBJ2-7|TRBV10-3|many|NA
CAISESRGIAYHYEQYF
TGTGCCATCAGTGAGTCGAGGGGTATCGCGTACCACTACGAGCAGTACTTC
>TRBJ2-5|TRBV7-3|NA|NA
CASSSSKEETQYF
TGTGCCAGCAGCTCTAGTAAGGAAGAGACCCAGTACTTC
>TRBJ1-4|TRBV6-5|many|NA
CASSYSGSSHEKLFF
TGTGCCAGCAGTTACTCGGGGTCGTCTCATGAAAAACTGTTTTTT
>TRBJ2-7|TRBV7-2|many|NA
CASSSSRGLGYYEQYF
TGTGCCAGCAGCTCCTCCAGGGGACTTGGGTACTACGAGCAGTACTTC
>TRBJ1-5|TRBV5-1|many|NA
CASSLGTPGVAQHF
TGCGCCAGCAGCTTGGGGACGCCCGGGGTAGCCCAGCATTTT
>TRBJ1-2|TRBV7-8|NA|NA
CASSLVAGASCTF
TGTGCCAGCAGCTTAGTTGCGGGGGCCAGCTGCACCTTC
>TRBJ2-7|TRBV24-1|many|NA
CATQRTDTYEQYF
TGTGCCACCCAAAGGACAGATACCTACGAGCAGTACTTC
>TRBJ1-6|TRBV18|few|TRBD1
CASSRDRDSPLHF
TGTGCCAGCTCCCGGGACAGGGATTCACCCCTCCACTTT
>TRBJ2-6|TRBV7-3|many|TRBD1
CASSYTGVRGANVLTF
TGTGCCAGCAGCTATACAGGGGTTCGTGGGGCCAACGTCCTGACTTTC
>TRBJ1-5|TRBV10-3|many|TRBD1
CATQSGDREVQPQHF
TGTGCCACCCAATCGGGGGACAGGGAGGTTCAGCCCCAGCATTTT
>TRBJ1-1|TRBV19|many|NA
CASSIGSHGAFF
TGTGCCAGTAGTATCGGGAGTCATGGAGCTTTCTTT
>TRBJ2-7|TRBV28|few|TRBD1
CASSFMGQSYEQYF
TGTGCCAGCAGTTTTATGGGACAGAGTTACGAGCAGTACTTC
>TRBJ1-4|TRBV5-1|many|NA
CASSLDRLGGEKLFF
TGCGCCAGCAGCCTGGACCGGCTGGGGGGTGAAAAACTGTTTTTT
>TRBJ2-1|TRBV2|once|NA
CASKETTVRHEQFF
TGTGCCAGCAAGGAGACCACGGTGAGGCATGAGCAGTTCTTC
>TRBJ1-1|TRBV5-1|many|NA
CASSLVGGSGTEAFF
TGCGCCAGCAGCTTGGTAGGGGGATCTGGCACTGAAGCTTTCTTT
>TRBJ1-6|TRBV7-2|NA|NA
CASSLAGISPLHF
TGTGCCAGCAGCCTGGCCGGGATTTCACCCCTCCACTTT
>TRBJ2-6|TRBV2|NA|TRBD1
CASSPGTGTPSGANVLTF
TGTGCCAGCAGTCCCGGGACAGGGACACCTTCTGGGGCCAACGTCCTGACTTTC